This T cell receptor beta chain came from a study of technical replicates of blood from a few donors. Sequenced by immunoSEQ multiplex PCR; TCRdb stores in-frame clones only, minus some. In the table there are about 69,000 clones, approximately 89% of which are singletons. The specimen was PBMCs. The clonotype was recovered from a human donor in good health. Some clones in this sample may be carry-over from other donors' samples.

The CDR3 bases are TGTGCCAGCAGCCCACGACCCACCCGACCGGACAGGGGGCCAGATACGCAGTATTTT. As protein: CASSPRPTRPDRGPDTQYF. The V and J genes are TRBV7-2 and TRBJ2-3; 11 bases are shared with TRBD1. Germline-derived CDR1 and CDR2 are SGHTA and FQGNSA. After removal of 5 bases from V and 4 bases from J, the junction contained 17 bases not matched to a gene. The CDR3 runs 19 residues.